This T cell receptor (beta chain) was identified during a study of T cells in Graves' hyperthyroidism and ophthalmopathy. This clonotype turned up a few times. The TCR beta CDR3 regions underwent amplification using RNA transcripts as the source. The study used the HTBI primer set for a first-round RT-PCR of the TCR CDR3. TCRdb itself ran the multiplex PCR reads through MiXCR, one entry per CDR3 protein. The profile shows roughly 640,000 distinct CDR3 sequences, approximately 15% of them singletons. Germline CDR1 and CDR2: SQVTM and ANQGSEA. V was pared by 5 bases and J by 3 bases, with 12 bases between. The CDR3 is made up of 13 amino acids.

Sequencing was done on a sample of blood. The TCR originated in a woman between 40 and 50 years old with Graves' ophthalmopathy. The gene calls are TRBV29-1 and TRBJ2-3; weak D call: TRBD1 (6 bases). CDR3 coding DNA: TGCAGCGTTCAGGGGCTGTGGACAGATACGCAGTATTTT. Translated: CSVQGLWTDTQYF.